One T cell receptor (beta chain) is described in this entry. Its matching antigen is unknown. The data stem from a study of T cells in localized non-small cell lung cancer. Study results and limitations: Density of T cells in blood, when higher, went with longer overall survival. Clonality of T cells reached its maximum in uninvolved adjacent lung, surpassing tumor.

Libraries were prepared by immunoSEQ multiplex PCR; TCRdb keeps only in-frame clonotypes and omits some of them. The sample holds 35,000 to 45,000 clones, 81% seen once. CDR3 size: 14 residues. Trimming pared 2 bases from V and 8 bases from J, leaving 13 bases between. CDR1 SNHLY and CDR2 FYNNEI come from the germline V gene. The receptor was isolated from a male donor older than 55 with stage II lung adenocarcinoma. The material sequenced was peripheral blood mononuclear cells, taken before any cancer treatment. This chain uses TRBV2 with TRBJ1-5; D gene ambiguous. CDR3 loop: CASSETTGHEPQHF. The CDR3 region has the DNA TGTGCCAGCAGTGAAACCACGGGCCATGAGCCCCAGCATTTT.